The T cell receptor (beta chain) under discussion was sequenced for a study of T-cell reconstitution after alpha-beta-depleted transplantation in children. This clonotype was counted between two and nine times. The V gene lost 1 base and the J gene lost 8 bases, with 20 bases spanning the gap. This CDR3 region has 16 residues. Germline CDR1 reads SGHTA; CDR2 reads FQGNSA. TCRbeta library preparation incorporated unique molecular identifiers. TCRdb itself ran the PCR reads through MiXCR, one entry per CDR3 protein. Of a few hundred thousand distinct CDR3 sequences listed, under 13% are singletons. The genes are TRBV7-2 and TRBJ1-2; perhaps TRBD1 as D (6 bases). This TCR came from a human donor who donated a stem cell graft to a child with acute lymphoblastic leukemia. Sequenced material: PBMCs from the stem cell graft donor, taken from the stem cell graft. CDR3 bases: TGTGCCAGCAGCTTAGAGGCCACCGGGACAAGGGGAGGCTACACCTTC. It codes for CASSLEATGTRGGYTF.